This T cell receptor (beta chain) originates from a study of cytomegalovirus exposure and HLA in healthy donors. Study observations and caveats: Most subjects had HLA-A and HLA-B alleles reportedly predicted accurately by TCR beta sequences. In an earlier analysis, about 90% or about 30%: the productive usage of most TCR beta V segments. Sequencing had likely introduced a cluster of highly shared sequence variants as an artifact.

There were likely unrecorded immune exposures, though donors were nominally healthy when sampled. As to this clone: Antigen: not known.

Germline V gives CDR1 SGHAT, CDR2 FQNNGV. Between the trimmed V and J ends, which lost 5 bases and 3 bases, there was a span of 11 bases. CDR3 length equals 14 residues. PCR amplification relied on 60 Vbeta primers (plus 13 Jbeta primers). TCRdb's copy holds only in-frame clones and misses some; the assay was immunoSEQ multiplex PCR. The sample has over 80,000 clones; approximately 74% are singletons. The clonotype was recovered from a female donor in good health and CMV-seropositive. The sequenced sample was PBMCs. V and J are TRBV11-2 and TRBJ2-1, with no clear D. For the CDR3, the DNA is TGTGCCAGCAGCGAGTGGTTCCTCTACAATGAGCAGTTCTTC. Protein sequence: CASSEWFLYNEQFF. The whole variable domain, remainder taken from reference TRBV11-2 and TRBJ2-1, is EAGVAQSPRYKIIEKRQSVAFWCNPISGHATLYWYQQILGQGPKLLIQFQNNGVVDDSQLPKDRFSAERLKGVDSTLKIQPAKLEDSAVYLCASSEWFLYNEQFFGPGTRLTVL.